These T cell receptor beta chains were read from a single sample in a study of T cell responses to AZD1222 COVID-19 vaccine. TCRdb's copy holds only in-frame clones and misses some; the assay was immunoSEQ multiplex PCR. The data contain approximately 70,000 clones, 75% to 85% of them singletons. Sequencing was performed on peripheral blood, taken on day 0 of AZD1222 vaccination. These receptors all come from an adult in good health. CDR3s include the opening cysteine and the closing phenylalanine or tryptophan. A D gene is named only where the DNA matches it firmly. Not every row has a clone size; where given, it reads once, few, many or a size class.

>.|few|TRBV2|TRBJ1-5
CASSAAGDYSNQPQHF
TGTGCCAGCAGTGCGGCAGGGGACTATAGCAATCAGCCCCAGCATTTT
>TRBD1|medium-sized|TRBV2|TRBJ2-5
CASSGSPSRGETQYF
TGTGCCAGCAGTGGCTCCCCGAGCAGGGGGGAGACCCAGTACTTC
>.|.|TRBV10-3|TRBJ2-7
CAISESGGSYEQYF
TGTGCCATCAGTGAGTCGGGGGGAAGCTACGAGCAGTACTTC
>TRBD1|.|TRBV7-3|TRBJ1-5
CASSPGGGQPQHF
TGTGCCAGCAGCCCAGGGGGGGGCCAGCCCCAGCATTTT
>.|.|TRBV15|TRBJ2-2
CATSRDRWGLVELFF
TGTGCCACCAGCAGAGATCGATGGGGTCTGGTAGAGCTGTTTTTT
>.|.|TRBV11-2|TRBJ2-3
CASSLDPYTDTQYF
TGTGCCAGCAGCTTAGATCCATACACAGATACGCAGTATTTT
>TRBD1|.|TRBV2|TRBJ1-4
CASSAGTGYNEKLFF
TGTGCCAGCAGTGCGGGGACAGGGTATAATGAAAAACTGTTTTTT
>.|.|TRBV4-3|TRBJ1-6
CASSQAGGDISPLHF
TGCGCCAGCAGCCAAGCTGGAGGGGATATCTCACCCCTCCACTTT
>TRBD2|.|TRBV19|TRBJ2-3
CASSMGLADTDTQYF
TGTGCCAGTAGTATGGGACTAGCGGACACAGATACGCAGTATTTT
>.|.|TRBV10-1|TRBJ2-2
CASSDLLYRNTGELFF
TGCGCCAGCAGTGACCTTTTGTACAGGAACACCGGGGAGCTGTTTTTT
>TRBD1|.|TRBV24-1|TRBJ2-3
CATSDPSNRGWSDTQYF
TGTGCCACCAGTGACCCATCGAACAGGGGGTGGTCAGATACGCAGTATTTT
>TRBD2|.|TRBV19|TRBJ2-1
CASSTVAGESEQFF
TGTGCCAGTAGTACTGTAGCGGGGGAAAGTGAGCAGTTCTTC
>.|.|TRBV3-1/TRBV3-2|TRBJ2-3
CASSQDRADTQYF
TGTGCCAGCAGCCAAGATCGGGCAGATACGCAGTATTTT
>TRBD1|.|TRBV27|TRBJ1-5
CASSSLGTGNQPQHF
TGTGCCAGCAGCTCCCTGGGGACAGGCAATCAGCCCCAGCATTTT
>TRBD1|few|TRBV2|TRBJ2-2
CASRLGTGGTGELFF
TGTGCCAGCCGGCTAGGGACAGGGGGGACCGGGGAGCTGTTTTTT
>.|.|TRBV5-6|TRBJ2-7
CASSLDVRRYEQYF
TGTGCCAGCAGCTTGGATGTCAGACGATACGAGCAGTACTTC
>.|.|TRBV12-5|TRBJ1-1
CASGLVGRGRPMNTEAFF
TGTGCTAGTGGTTTGGTAGGTCGGGGACGACCCATGAACACTGAAGCTTTCTTT
>.|.|TRBV11-3|TRBJ1-1
CASSQQGLNTEAFF
TGTGCCAGCAGCCAACAGGGCCTGAACACTGAAGCTTTCTTT
>TRBD2|.|TRBV2|TRBJ2-3
CASSEELAGATDTQYF
TGTGCCAGCAGTGAAGAGCTAGCGGGGGCCACAGATACGCAGTATTTT
>.|.|TRBV30|TRBJ1-6
CAWKVAGASSYNSPLHF
TGTGCCTGGAAAGTGGCAGGGGCTAGCTCCTATAATTCACCCCTCCACTTT
>TRBD1|.|TRBV6-5|TRBJ1-2
CASRGTGQGPYGYTF
TGTGCCAGCAGGGGGACGGGACAGGGGCCATATGGCTACACCTTC
>.|.|TRBV6-5|TRBJ2-3
CASGNRDTQYF
TGTGCCAGCGGTAACAGGGATACGCAGTATTTT
>.|.|TRBV6-5|TRBJ2-7
CASRYSGHYEQYF
TGTGCCAGCAGGTACTCCGGGCACTACGAGCAGTACTTC
>.|.|TRBV19|TRBJ2-3
CASSYRITDTQYF
TGTGCCAGTAGTTATCGGATCACAGATACGCAGTATTTT
>.|.|TRBV11-2|TRBJ1-3
CASSLYLSGNTIYF
TGTGCCAGCAGCTTATACCTCTCTGGAAACACCATATATTTT
>TRBD2|.|TRBV10-3|TRBJ2-5
CAISASGGEAQYF
TGTGCCATCAGTGCCAGCGGGGGTGAGGCCCAGTACTTC
>TRBD1|.|TRBV9|TRBJ1-4
CASSPGTVSNEKLFF
TGTGCCAGCAGCCCCGGGACAGTCTCTAATGAAAAACTGTTTTTT
>.|.|TRBV29-1|TRBJ2-7
CSVEVGLAGNYEQYF
TGCAGCGTTGAAGTCGGGTTGGCGGGGAACTACGAGCAGTACTTC
>TRBD1|.|TRBV9|TRBJ2-5
CASSGGQQETQYF
TGTGCCAGCAGCGGGGGACAGCAAGAGACCCAGTACTTC
>.|.|TRBV6-5|TRBJ1-1
CASIPDIGTEAFF
TGTGCCAGCATTCCCGACATAGGCACTGAAGCTTTCTTT
>TRBD2|.|TRBV2|TRBJ2-1
CASSVSRASGATIEQFF
TGTGCCAGCAGCGTATCACGGGCTAGCGGGGCTACAATTGAGCAGTTCTTC
>.|.|TRBV29-1|TRBJ1-5
CSVEAGEHQPQHF
TGCAGCGTTGAAGCGGGAGAGCATCAGCCCCAGCATTTT
>.|.|TRBV11-3|TRBJ2-3
CASTRGGWTDTQYF
TGTGCCAGCACTAGGGGGGGGTGGACAGATACGCAGTATTTT
>TRBD1|.|TRBV7-9|TRBJ1-4
CASSTTNRGTNEKLFF
TGTGCCAGCAGCACGACGAACAGGGGGACTAATGAAAAACTGTTTTTT
>.|.|TRBV11-2|TRBJ1-2
CASSLEQANYGYTF
TGTGCCAGCAGCTTGGAACAGGCTAACTATGGCTACACCTTC